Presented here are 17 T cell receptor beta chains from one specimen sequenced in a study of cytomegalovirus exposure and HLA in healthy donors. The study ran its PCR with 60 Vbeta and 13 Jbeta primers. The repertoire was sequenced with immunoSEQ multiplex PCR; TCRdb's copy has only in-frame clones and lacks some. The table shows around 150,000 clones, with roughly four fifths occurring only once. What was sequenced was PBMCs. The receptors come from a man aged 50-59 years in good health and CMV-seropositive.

CDR3 nucleotide sequence: TGTGCCAGCAGCTTGGATTGGGCTAGCGGGAGTGATACGCAGTATTTT. This gives the protein CASSLDWASGSDTQYF. V gene TRBV5-4 combines with J gene TRBJ2-3; 10 bases are a match to TRBD2. Looked up from germline, CDR1 is SGHNT and CDR2 is YYREEE (reference sequence). CDR3 length: 16 amino acids. V was clipped by 0 bases and J by 6 bases; unmatched bases: 7.

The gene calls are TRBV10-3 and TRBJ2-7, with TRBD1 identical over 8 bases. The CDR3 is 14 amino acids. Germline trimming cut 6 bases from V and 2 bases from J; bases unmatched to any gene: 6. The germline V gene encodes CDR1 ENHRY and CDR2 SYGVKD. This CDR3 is CAISPQGEPYEQYF. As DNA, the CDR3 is TGTGCCATCAGCCCACAGGGGGAGCCCTACGAGCAGTACTTC.

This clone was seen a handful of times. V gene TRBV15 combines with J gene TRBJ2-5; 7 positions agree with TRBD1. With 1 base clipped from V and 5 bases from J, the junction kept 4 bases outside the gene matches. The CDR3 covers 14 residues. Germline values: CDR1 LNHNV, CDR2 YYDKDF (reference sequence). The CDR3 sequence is CATSRGTGAETQYF. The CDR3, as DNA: TGTGCCACCAGCAGAGGAACAGGGGCGGAGACCCAGTACTTC.

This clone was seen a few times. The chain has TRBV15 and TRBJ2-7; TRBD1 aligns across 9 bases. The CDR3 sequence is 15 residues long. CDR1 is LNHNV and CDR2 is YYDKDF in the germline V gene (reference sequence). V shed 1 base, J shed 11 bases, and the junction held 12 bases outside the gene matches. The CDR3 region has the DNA TGTGCCACCAGCAGAGTGCCGGGACAGGGCTCGCCTGAGTACTTC. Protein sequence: CATSRVPGQGSPEYF.

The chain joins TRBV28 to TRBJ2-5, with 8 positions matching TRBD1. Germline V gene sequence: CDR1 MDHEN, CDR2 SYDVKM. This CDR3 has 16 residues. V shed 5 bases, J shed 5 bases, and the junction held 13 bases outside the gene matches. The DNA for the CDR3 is TGTGCCAGCAGTCCCACCTCGGACAGGGTCGGGGAGACCCAGTACTTC. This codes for CASSPTSDRVGETQYF. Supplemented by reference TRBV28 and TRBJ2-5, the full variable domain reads DVKVTQSSRYLVKRTGEKVFLECVQDMDHENMFWYRQDPGLGLRLIYFSYDVKMKEKGDIPEGYSVSREKKERFSLILESASTNQTSMYLCASSPTSDRVGETQYFGPGTRLLVL.

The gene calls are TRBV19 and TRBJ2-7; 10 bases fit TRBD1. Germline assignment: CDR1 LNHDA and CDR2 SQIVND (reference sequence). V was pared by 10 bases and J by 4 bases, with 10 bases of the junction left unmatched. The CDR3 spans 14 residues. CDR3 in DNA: TGTGCCACTCAGCAGACAGGGGGCATATACGAGCAGTACTTC. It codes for CATQQTGGIYEQYF.

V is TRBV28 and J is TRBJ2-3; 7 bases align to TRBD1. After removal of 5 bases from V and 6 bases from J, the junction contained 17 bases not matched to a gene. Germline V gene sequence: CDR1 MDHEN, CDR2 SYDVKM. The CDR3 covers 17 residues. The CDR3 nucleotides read TGTGCCAGCAGTACACTACGCTCAGGGGGACGGCAGGATACGCAGTATTTT. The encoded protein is CASSTLRSGGRQDTQYF. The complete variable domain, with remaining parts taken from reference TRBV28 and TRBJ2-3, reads DVKVTQSSRYLVKRTGEKVFLECVQDMDHENMFWYRQDPGLGLRLIYFSYDVKMKEKGDIPEGYSVSREKKERFSLILESASTNQTSMYLCASSTLRSGGRQDTQYFGPGTRLTVL.

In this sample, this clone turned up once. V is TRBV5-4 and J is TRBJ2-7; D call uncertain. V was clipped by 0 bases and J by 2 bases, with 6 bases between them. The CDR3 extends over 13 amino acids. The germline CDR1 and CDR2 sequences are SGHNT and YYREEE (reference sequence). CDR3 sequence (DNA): TGTGCCAGCAGCTTGGGAATAGCCTACGAGCAGTACTTC. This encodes CASSLGIAYEQYF.

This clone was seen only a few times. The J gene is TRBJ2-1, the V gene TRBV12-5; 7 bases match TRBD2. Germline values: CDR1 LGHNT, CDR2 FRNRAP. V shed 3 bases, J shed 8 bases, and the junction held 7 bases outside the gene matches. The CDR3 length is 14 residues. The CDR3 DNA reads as TGTGCTAGTGGTTTCGGGGGGAGGGATGATGAGCAGTTCTTC. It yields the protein CASGFGGRDDEQFF.

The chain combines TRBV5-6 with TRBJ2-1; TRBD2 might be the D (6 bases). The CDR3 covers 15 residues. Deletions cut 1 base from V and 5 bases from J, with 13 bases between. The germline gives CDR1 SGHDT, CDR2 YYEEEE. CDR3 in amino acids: CASSLLEGYNNEQFF. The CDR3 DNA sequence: TGTGCCAGCAGCTTGTTGGAGGGCTATAACAATGAGCAGTTCTTC.

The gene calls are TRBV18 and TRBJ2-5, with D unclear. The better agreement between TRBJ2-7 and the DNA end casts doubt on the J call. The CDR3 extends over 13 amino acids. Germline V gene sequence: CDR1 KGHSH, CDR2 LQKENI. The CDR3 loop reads CASSPEVSYEQYF. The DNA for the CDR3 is TGTGCCAGCTCACCAGAGGTCTCCTACGAGCAGTACTTC.

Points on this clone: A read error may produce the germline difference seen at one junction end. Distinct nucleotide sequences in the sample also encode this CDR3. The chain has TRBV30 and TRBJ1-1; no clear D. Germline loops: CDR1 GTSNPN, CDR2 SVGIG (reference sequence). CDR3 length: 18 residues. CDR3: CAWRGERGLTWRNTEAFF. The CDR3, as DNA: TGCGCCTGGAGAGGCGAAAGAGGACTGACTTGGAGGAACACTGAAGCTTTCTTT.

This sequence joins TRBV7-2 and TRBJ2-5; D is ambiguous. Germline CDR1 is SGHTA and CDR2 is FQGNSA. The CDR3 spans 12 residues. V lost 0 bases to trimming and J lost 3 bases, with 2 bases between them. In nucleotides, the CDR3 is TGTGCCAGCAGCTTAGCCGAAGAGACCCAGTACTTC. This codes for CASSLAEETQYF.

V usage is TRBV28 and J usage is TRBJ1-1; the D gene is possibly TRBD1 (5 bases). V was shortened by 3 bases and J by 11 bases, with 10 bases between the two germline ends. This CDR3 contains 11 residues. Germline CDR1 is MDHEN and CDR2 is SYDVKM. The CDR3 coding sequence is TGTGCCAGCAGTTTTCCGGGGGTGGCTTTCTTT. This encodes CASSFPGVAFF.

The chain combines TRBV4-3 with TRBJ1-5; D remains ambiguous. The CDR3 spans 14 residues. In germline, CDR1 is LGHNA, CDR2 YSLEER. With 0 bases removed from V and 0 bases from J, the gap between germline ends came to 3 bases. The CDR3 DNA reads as TGCGCCAGCAGCCAAGAGTATAGCAATCAGCCCCAGCATTTT. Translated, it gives CASSQEYSNQPQHF.

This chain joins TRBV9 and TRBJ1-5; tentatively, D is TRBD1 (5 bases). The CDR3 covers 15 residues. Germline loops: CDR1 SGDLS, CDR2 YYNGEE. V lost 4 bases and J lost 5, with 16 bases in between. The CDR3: CASSSSEDTYQPQHF. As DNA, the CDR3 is TGTGCCAGCAGCTCCAGCGAGGACACATATCAGCCCCAGCATTTT.

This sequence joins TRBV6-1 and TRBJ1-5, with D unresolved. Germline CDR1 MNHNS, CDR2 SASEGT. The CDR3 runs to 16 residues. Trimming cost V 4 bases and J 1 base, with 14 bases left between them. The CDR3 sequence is CASSGPLSTSNQPQHF. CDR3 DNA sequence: TGTGCCAGCAGTGGCCCCCTCAGTACGAGCAATCAGCCCCAGCATTTT.